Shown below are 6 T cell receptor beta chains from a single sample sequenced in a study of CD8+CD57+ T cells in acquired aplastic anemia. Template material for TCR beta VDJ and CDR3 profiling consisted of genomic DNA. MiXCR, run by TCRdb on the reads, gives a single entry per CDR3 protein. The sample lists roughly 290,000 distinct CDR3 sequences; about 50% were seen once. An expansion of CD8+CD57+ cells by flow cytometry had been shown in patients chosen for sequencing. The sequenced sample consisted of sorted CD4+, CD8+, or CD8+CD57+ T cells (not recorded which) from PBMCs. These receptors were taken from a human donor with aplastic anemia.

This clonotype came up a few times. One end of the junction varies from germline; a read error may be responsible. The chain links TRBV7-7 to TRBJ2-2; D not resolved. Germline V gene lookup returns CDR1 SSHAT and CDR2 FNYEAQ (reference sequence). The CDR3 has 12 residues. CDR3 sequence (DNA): TGTGCTAGCAGCTACGACAACGGGGAGCTGTTTTTT. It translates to CASSYDNGELFF.

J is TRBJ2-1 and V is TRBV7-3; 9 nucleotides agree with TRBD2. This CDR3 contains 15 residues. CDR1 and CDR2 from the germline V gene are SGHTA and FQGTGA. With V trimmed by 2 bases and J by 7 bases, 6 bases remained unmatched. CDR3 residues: CASSLGGGAVNEQFF. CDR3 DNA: TGTGCCAGCAGCTTAGGCGGGGGGGCCGTAAATGAGCAGTTCTTC. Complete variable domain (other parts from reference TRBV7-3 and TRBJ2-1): GAGVSQTPSNKVTEKGKYVELRCDPISGHTALYWYRQSLGQGPEFLIYFQGTGAADDSGLPNDRFFAVRPEGSVSTLKIQRTERGDSAVYLCASSLGGGAVNEQFFGPGTRLTVL.

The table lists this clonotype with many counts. In DNA form, the CDR3 reads TGTGCCAGTAGTACTTCCGTCCGAATATCGGGTCAGCCCCAGCATTTT. This codes for CASSTSVRISGQPQHF. The chain carries TRBV19 and TRBJ1-5, with no clear D. V was cut by 4 bases and J by 6 bases, with 19 bases left in between. Germline CDR1 is LNHDA and CDR2 is SQIVND (reference sequence). This CDR3 is built from 16 residues. Using reference TRBV19 and TRBJ1-5 for the parts outside the CDR3, the full variable domain is DGGITQSPKYLFRKEGQNVTLSCEQNLNHDAMYWYRQDPGQGLRLIYYSQIVNDFQKGDIAEGYSVSREKKESFPLTVTSAQKNPTAFYLCASSTSVRISGQPQHFGDGTRLSIL.

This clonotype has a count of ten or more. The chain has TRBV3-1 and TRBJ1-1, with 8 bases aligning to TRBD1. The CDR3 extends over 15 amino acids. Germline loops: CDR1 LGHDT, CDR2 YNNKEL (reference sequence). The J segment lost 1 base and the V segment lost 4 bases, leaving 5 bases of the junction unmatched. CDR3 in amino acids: CASSPAGQANTEAFF. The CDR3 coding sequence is TGTGCCAGCAGCCCCGCGGGACAGGCGAACACTGAAGCTTTCTTT.

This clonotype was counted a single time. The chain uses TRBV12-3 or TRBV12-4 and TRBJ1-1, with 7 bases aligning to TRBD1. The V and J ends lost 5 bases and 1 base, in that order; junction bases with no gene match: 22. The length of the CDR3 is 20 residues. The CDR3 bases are TGTGCCAGCAGTCCCACCGGGACAGTTGGGGGGTCTATTCGGAACACTGAAGCTTTCTTT. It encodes CASSPTGTVGGSIRNTEAFF.

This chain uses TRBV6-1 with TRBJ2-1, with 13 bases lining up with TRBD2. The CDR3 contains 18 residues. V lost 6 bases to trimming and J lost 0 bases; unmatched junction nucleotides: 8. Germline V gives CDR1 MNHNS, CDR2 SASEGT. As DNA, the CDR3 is TGTGCCAGCAGGAGCGGGACTAGCGGGGTAAACTCCTACAATGAGCAGTTCTTC. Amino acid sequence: CASRSGTSGVNSYNEQFF.